This T cell receptor beta chain was identified in a study of T cell repertoires in cytomegalovirus infection. As for the study in general: From public TCR beta signatures came an indication of both CMV infection and matching HLA type.

Germline V gene data show CDR1 as MDHEN and CDR2 as SYDVKM. CDR3 length: 14 amino acids. A remark on this clonotype: Its antigen is currently unknown.

Via MiXCR, TCRdb re-called the reads, giving one row per CDR3 protein. The data show some 700,000 distinct CDR3 sequences, with roughly 35% seen just once and roughly 2.9% held by the top ten. Study-level findings and limits: In two of eight donors, the top clonotype was HLA-C-restricted CMV-specific. People with CMV and the relevant HLA were identified by cumulative public TCR beta family frequency.

The TCR originated in a human donor in good health (CMV status not recorded). Some clones in this sample may be carry-over from other donors' samples. The chain is built from TRBV28 and TRBJ1-2; weak D call: TRBD1 (6 bases). The sequenced material came from PBMCs. CDR3 region: CASWWGARNYGYTF. The CDR3 DNA follows: TGTGCAAGCTGGTGGGGGGCCCGTAACTATGGCTACACCTTC.